Shown below are 3 T cell receptor beta chains from a single sample sequenced in a study of blood T cell repertoires in COVID-19. The method was immunoSEQ multiplex PCR; TCRdb's version includes in-frame clones alone and lacks a portion of them. The sample has more than 95,000 clones; 82% are singletons. Sequenced input: peripheral blood. These receptor sequences come from a man in his sixties with acute or convalescent COVID-19.

This clone was picked up one time. The genes are TRBV13 and TRBJ2-7; a weak D match, TRBD1 (6 bases). V lost 3 bases and J lost 2, with 11 bases in between. CDR1 is PRHDT, CDR2 FYEKMQ, per germline (reference sequence). This CDR3 has 14 amino acids. CDR3 DNA sequence: TGTGCCAGCAGCTTCCTGGACAGCACCTACGAGCAGTACTTC. This sequence encodes CASSFLDSTYEQYF.

In its sample, this clone was seen once. The chain combines TRBV2 with TRBJ2-1; TRBD2 is a possible D gene (6 bases). The CDR3 loop spans 16 amino acids. Germline lookup yields CDR1 SNHLY and CDR2 FYNNEI. V was pared by 1 base and J by 0 bases, with 10 bases between. Here the CDR3 reads CASSEEGGNSYNEQFF. The CDR3 region has the DNA TGTGCCAGCAGTGAAGAGGGCGGGAACTCCTACAATGAGCAGTTCTTC.

The chain joins TRBV20-1 to TRBJ2-1; 8 nucleotides align to TRBD2. Germline loops: CDR1 DFQATT, CDR2 SNEGSKA (reference sequence). Unmatched junction bases numbered 7, after V lost 3 bases and J lost 6 bases. This CDR3 spans 14 amino acids. The CDR3 reads CSASPGLGLNEQFF. The CDR3 nucleotides are TGCAGTGCTAGTCCGGGACTAGGTCTCAATGAGCAGTTCTTC.